The 11 T cell receptor beta chains below were found in one sample sequenced in a study of human T cells and chemical hapten exposure. TCRdb re-analysed the RACE reads in MiXCR, keeping a single row per CDR3 protein. The sample holds a few hundred thousand distinct CDR3 sequences, roughly 6% seen once. Described time point: patch test 2, 6 weeks after DPC sensitization. The treatment was: therapeutic diphenylcyclopropenone sensitization with weekly scalp DPC. The source material was whole blood, sampled in connection with sensitization to the hapten diphenylcyclopropenone (DPC). These receptors were taken from a young woman with alopecia areata. Some clones in this sample may be carry-over from other donors' samples.

At least ten counts were recorded for this clonotype. The chain couples TRBV6-5 to TRBJ2-6, with TRBD1 as a possible D gene (6 bases). Germline V lookup: CDR1 MNHEY, CDR2 SVGAGI. The CDR3 consists of 17 residues. With 3 bases removed from V and 3 bases from J, the gap between germline ends came to 15 bases. CDR3 amino acids: CASSYQGSEYGANVLTF. The CDR3 DNA is TGTGCCAGCAGTTATCAGGGGTCTGAGTATGGGGCCAACGTCCTGACTTTC.

The chain couples TRBV5-1 to TRBJ2-3; D is unclear. The CDR3 covers 14 residues. Germline loops: CDR1 SGHRS, CDR2 YFSETQ. The V end was cut by 4 bases, the J end by 4 bases, with 13 bases between. The CDR3 nucleotides read TGCGCCAGCAGCCCGGGTTCCCCGCCAGATACGCAGTATTTT. As protein: CASSPGSPPDTQYF.

This clonotype was counted at least ten times. The V and J genes are TRBV5-6 and TRBJ1-2, with D tentatively TRBD1 (6 bases). This CDR3 spans 13 amino acids. The germline CDR1 and CDR2 sequences are SGHDT and YYEEEE. The V and J ends lost 2 bases and 4 bases respectively, with 9 bases between them. The CDR3 nucleotides are TGTGCCAGCAGCTTACAGGGAGCCTATGGCTACACCTTC. Translating it yields CASSLQGAYGYTF.

The J gene is TRBJ1-1, the V gene TRBV20-1, with unresolved D. Trimming cost V 8 bases and J 5 bases, with 21 bases left between them. The V gene's germline CDR1 is DFQATT and CDR2 SNEGSKA (reference sequence). CDR3 size: 14 residues. The CDR3 reads CSSRVPRGWTEAFF. The CDR3 coding sequence is TGCAGTTCAAGAGTCCCCCGAGGGTGGACTGAAGCTTTCTTT.

V gene TRBV18 combines with J gene TRBJ2-7; no firm D call. CDR1 and CDR2 (germline): KGHSH, LQKENI. This CDR3 comprises 14 residues. Trimming took off 5 bases at V and 4 bases at J, with 15 bases between the two ends. In DNA form, the CDR3 reads TGTGCCAGCTCATCAGACGGGTCAATTTACGAGCAGTACTTC. This gives the protein CASSSDGSIYEQYF.

The sample holds many counts of this clonotype. V gene TRBV5-1 combines with J gene TRBJ1-6; a possible D gene is TRBD1 (6 bases). V lost 9 bases and J lost 6, with 13 bases in between. CDR1 is SGHRS and CDR2 is YFSETQ in the germline V gene. The CDR3 has 13 residues. CDR3 nucleotide sequence: TGCGCCACCGCCACAGGGACTAATTCACCCCTCCACTTT. The encoded protein is CATATGTNSPLHF.

The chain links TRBV15 to TRBJ1-5, with D tentatively TRBD1 (6 bases). This CDR3 has 15 amino acids. The ends were cut back, 3 bases at V and 5 bases at J, with 14 bases in the middle. Germline-derived CDR1 and CDR2 are LNHNV and YYDKDF (reference sequence). The CDR3 bases are TGTGCCACCAGCAGGTCAGGGGATAGGGATCAGCCCCAGCATTTT. Translation: CATSRSGDRDQPQHF.

This clonotype was detected only a few times. The rearrangement links TRBV5-4 to TRBJ2-7; TRBD2 matches 10 bases. Germline loops: CDR1 SGHNT, CDR2 YYREEE (reference sequence). V trimming: 3 bases; J trimming: 2 bases; junction bases outside the gene matches: 5. This CDR3 comprises 15 residues. CDR3 DNA sequence: TGTGCCAGCAGCTCAGCGGGGGGGAAAGCCTACGAGCAGTACTTC. Protein product: CASSSAGGKAYEQYF. The complete variable domain, with remaining parts taken from reference TRBV5-4 and TRBJ2-7, reads ETGVTQSPTHLIKTRGQQVTLRCSSQSGHNTVSWYQQALGQGPQFIFQYYREEENGRGNFPPRFSGLQFPNYSSELNVNALELDDSALYLCASSSAGGKAYEQYFGPGTRLTVT.

This clonotype was observed many times. The chain couples TRBV2 to TRBJ2-3; 7 positions match TRBD2. The CDR3 contains 14 residues. Germline CDR1 and CDR2: SNHLY and FYNNEI. V lost 7 bases, J lost 2 bases, and 6 bases stayed unmatched. The CDR3 DNA follows: TGTGCCAGCAAGAGGGGACTAACCACAGATACGCAGTATTTT. Translated, it gives CASKRGLTTDTQYF. Looking up the rest from reference TRBV2 and TRBJ2-3 gives the full variable domain: EPEVTQTPSHQVTQMGQEVILRCVPISNHLYFYWYRQILGQKVEFLVSFYNNEISEKSEIFDDQFSVERPDGSNFTLKIRSTKLEDSAMYFCASKRGLTTDTQYFGPGTRLTVL.

There are many counts of this clonotype. This sequence joins TRBV12-3 or TRBV12-4 and TRBJ1-1, with 8 bases aligning to TRBD1. The V gene end was trimmed by 5 bases and the J gene end by 4 bases; junction bases not matched to a gene: 12. This CDR3 contains 16 residues. The CDR3 DNA reads as TGTGCCAGCAGTCTCGGACAGGGTCCCGTTGGCACTGAAGCTTTCTTT. Translating gives CASSLGQGPVGTEAFF.

A few counts support this clonotype. This sequence joins TRBV7-9 and TRBJ1-2; 7 nucleotides agree with TRBD1. V lost 5 bases, J lost 4 bases, and 7 bases stayed unmatched. The CDR3 is made up of 14 amino acids. Germline CDR1 SEHNR, CDR2 FQNEAQ (reference sequence). This CDR3 is CASSPTGVGYGYTF. In nucleotides, the CDR3 is TGTGCCAGCAGCCCAACAGGGGTCGGCTATGGCTACACCTTC.